Below, 25 T cell receptor beta chains from the same sample are listed, as sequenced in a study of T cell clones after liver transplantation. Sequencing used immunoSEQ multiplex PCR; TCRdb keeps in-frame clones, though not all of them. The sample yields some 15,000 clones, around nine tenths seen once. Specimen: CD8+ T cells from blood, collected before liver transplant. The receptors stem from a human donor who received a liver transplant.

The chain recombines TRBV6-5 with TRBJ2-7; D unclear. The V end was cut by 2 bases, the J end by 1 base, with 6 bases between. CDR1 MNHEY and CDR2 SVGAGI come from the germline V gene. The CDR3 runs 13 residues. The CDR3 bases are TGTGCCAGCAGTTACAGGGAATCCTACGAGCAGTACTTC. This codes for CASSYRESYEQYF.

The chain has TRBV10-3 and TRBJ2-5; the D is unclear. The J call may be in error: the DNA end matches TRBJ2-7 better. The CDR3 loop spans 15 amino acids. Germline V gene lookup returns CDR1 ENHRY and CDR2 SYGVKD. CDR3 protein: CAISDPPARIYEQYF. In DNA form, the CDR3 reads TGTGCCATCAGTGACCCCCCTGCCCGGATCTACGAGCAGTACTTC.

For the CDR3, the DNA is TGTGCCACCGAGGGGCGGGAGAGGTACGAGCAGTACTTC. Translation: CATEGRERYEQYF. The chain carries TRBV28 and TRBJ2-7, with TRBD2 matching over 7 bases. After removal of 10 bases from V and 4 bases from J, the junction contained 10 bases not matched to a gene. Germline V lookup: CDR1 MDHEN, CDR2 SYDVKM. The CDR3 covers 13 residues.

This clone was detected once. CDR3 in DNA: TGTGCCAGTACGCAGAGAGTGAACACTGAAGCTTTCTTT. Translated: CASTQRVNTEAFF. The chain links TRBV6-6 to TRBJ1-1; D unclear. This CDR3 has 13 amino acids. V dropped 9 bases and J dropped 0 bases, with 11 bases sitting between them. Germline V gene lookup returns CDR1 MNHNY and CDR2 SVGAGI (reference sequence).

The gene calls are TRBV9 and TRBJ1-1, with D tentatively TRBD1 (5 bases). The germline gives CDR1 SGDLS, CDR2 YYNGEE. V was clipped by 3 bases and J by 4 bases, with 10 bases between them. The CDR3 totals 13 residues. The CDR3 sequence is CASSAGGGTEAFF. The DNA for the CDR3 is TGTGCCAGCAGCGCTGGGGGGGGCACTGAAGCTTTCTTT.

CDR3 amino acids: CASSLGSTNTEAFF. CDR3 nucleotides: TGTGCCAGCAGCTTAGGGTCCACGAACACTGAAGCTTTCTTT. The V gene is TRBV13, the J gene TRBJ1-1, with D hard to call. The germline CDR1 and CDR2 sequences are PRHDT and FYEKMQ (reference sequence). Deletions cut 0 bases from V and 1 base from J, with 6 bases between. This CDR3 region has 14 residues.

This clone was observed a single time. In nucleotides, the CDR3 is TGTGCCAGCAGCTTATCCCGAAACTATGGCTACACCTTC. Its translation is CASSLSRNYGYTF. The chain links TRBV5-4 to TRBJ1-2; no reliable D call. The CDR3 contains 13 residues. Germline values: CDR1 SGHNT, CDR2 YYREEE (reference sequence). V was shortened by 2 bases and J by 2 bases, with 7 bases between the two germline ends. Using reference TRBV5-4 and TRBJ1-2 for the parts outside the CDR3, the full variable domain is ETGVTQSPTHLIKTRGQQVTLRCSSQSGHNTVSWYQQALGQGPQFIFQYYREEENGRGNFPPRFSGLQFPNYSSELNVNALELDDSALYLCASSLSRNYGYTFGSGTRLTVV.

The chain uses TRBV15 and TRBJ2-1, with TRBD2 identical over 11 bases. V lost 1 base, J lost 8 bases, and 4 bases stayed unmatched. The CDR3 has 15 residues. Per the germline V gene, CDR1 is LNHNV and CDR2 is YYDKDF (reference sequence). In nucleotides, the CDR3 is TGTGCCACCAGCAGAGGACTAGCGGGATTGGATGAGCAGTTCTTC. It encodes CATSRGLAGLDEQFF.

This chain uses TRBV9 with TRBJ2-7, with D maybe TRBD1 (5 bases). CDR3 length: 14 residues. The V end was cut by 0 bases, the J end by 0 bases, with 7 bases between. The germline V gene encodes CDR1 SGDLS and CDR2 YYNGEE. DNA of the CDR3: TGTGCCAGCAGCGTAGAAGGGGACTCCTACGAGCAGTACTTC. It is translated as CASSVEGDSYEQYF.

The genes are TRBV7-8 and TRBJ2-1, with TRBD1 identical over 10 bases. Germline V lookup: CDR1 SGHVS, CDR2 FQNEAQ. V was pared by 3 bases and J by 8 bases, with 13 bases of the junction left unmatched. The CDR3 has 17 residues. CDR3 sequence: CASSFPSTGGAIDEQFF. In nucleotides, the CDR3 is TGTGCCAGCAGCTTCCCCTCGACAGGGGGCGCGATCGATGAGCAGTTCTTC.

The chain employs TRBV30 and TRBJ1-1, with D unresolved. Trimming left V 2 bases short and J 8 bases short, with 12 bases between. This CDR3 comprises 12 residues. Per the germline V gene, CDR1 is GTSNPN and CDR2 is SVGIG (reference sequence). The CDR3 protein is CAWSPTGWEAFF. As DNA, the CDR3 is TGTGCCTGGAGTCCTACCGGATGGGAAGCTTTCTTT. Combining the CDR3 with reference TRBV30 and TRBJ1-1 gives the whole variable domain SQTIHQWPATLVQPVGSPLSLECTVEGTSNPNLYWYRQAAGRGLQLLFYSVGIGQISSEVPQNLSASRPQDRQFILSSKKLLLSDSGFYLCAWSPTGWEAFFGQGTRLTVV.

The gene calls are TRBV7-9 and TRBJ2-7, with a weak D call TRBD1 (6 bases). The CDR3 covers 13 residues. Trimming took off 7 bases at V and 6 bases at J, with 16 bases between the two ends. Germline V lookup: CDR1 SEHNR, CDR2 FQNEAQ (reference sequence). The DNA of the CDR3 is TGTGCCAGCATGAGGATAGGGGGAGTCGAGCAGTACTTC. Translation: CASMRIGGVEQYF.

The rearrangement joins TRBV7-2 to TRBJ2-3; D ambiguous. This CDR3 spans 15 amino acids. V was shortened by 2 bases and J by 0 bases, with 9 bases between the two germline ends. In germline, CDR1 is SGHTA, CDR2 FQGNSA. CDR3 coding DNA: TGTGCCAGCAGCTTATTCCAGTTTAGCACAGATACGCAGTATTTT. Translated: CASSLFQFSTDTQYF. Together with reference TRBV7-2 and TRBJ2-3, the CDR3 gives the full variable domain: GAGVSQSPSNKVTEKGKDVELRCDPISGHTALYWYRQSLGQGLEFLIYFQGNSAPDKSGLPSDRFSAERTGGSVSTLTIQRTQQEDSAVYLCASSLFQFSTDTQYFGPGTRLTVL.

With regard to this clone: The sample contains more than one DNA sequence encoding this CDR3. The DNA of the CDR3 is TGCGCCAGCAGCCCGGAAGGGGATCAGCCCCAGCATTTT. Translated, it gives CASSPEGDQPQHF. The chain couples TRBV5-1 to TRBJ1-5, with D tentatively TRBD1 (5 bases). The CDR3 consists of 13 residues. Germline V gene sequence: CDR1 SGHRS, CDR2 YFSETQ. Trimming left V 4 bases short and J 5 bases short, with 10 bases between.

DNA of the CDR3: TGTGCCAGCAGCTTAGATTTGGAGACAGCCTCCTACAATGAGCAGTTCTTC. Its protein is CASSLDLETASYNEQFF. The chain joins TRBV11-2 to TRBJ2-1, with D perhaps matching TRBD1 (5 bases). In germline, CDR1 is SGHAT, CDR2 FQNNGV. V lost 0 bases, J lost 0 bases, and 12 bases lay in between. The CDR3 is 17 residues long.

The chain uses TRBV4-1 and TRBJ2-1; TRBD2 matches 7 bases. The CDR3 consists of 14 residues. The germline V gene encodes CDR1 MGHRA and CDR2 YSYEKL. V lost 5 bases, J lost 0 bases, and 1 base stayed unmatched. In DNA form, the CDR3 reads TGCGCCAGCAGCGGCGGGAGCTCCTACAATGAGCAGTTCTTC. Its translation is CASSGGSSYNEQFF.

This chain joins TRBV6-5 and TRBJ2-7; D uncertain. The V end lost 5 bases, the J end lost 2 bases, and 10 bases lay between the germline ends. This CDR3 has 13 residues. Germline V gene data show CDR1 as MNHEY and CDR2 as SVGAGI. CDR3 nucleotides: TGTGCCAGCAGTCAGACAACTACCTACGAGCAGTACTTC. This sequence encodes CASSQTTTYEQYF.

The chain is built from TRBV5-6 and TRBJ2-7; D is uncertain. Trimming removed 1 base from V and 3 bases from J, with 11 bases in between. The CDR3 contains 14 residues. The germline V gene encodes CDR1 SGHDT and CDR2 YYEEEE. The CDR3 DNA follows: TGTGCCAGCAGCTTGTATACTGTTCTCTACGAGCAGTACTTC. As protein: CASSLYTVLYEQYF.

The chain is built from TRBV6-5 and TRBJ2-1, with 10 bases identical to TRBD2. This CDR3 region has 14 residues. Germline V CDR1 and CDR2: MNHEY, SVGAGI. Trimming removed 0 bases from V and 10 bases from J; junction bases left unmatched: 3. This CDR3 reads CASSYSGLADEQFF. The CDR3 DNA reads TGTGCCAGCAGTTACTCCGGACTAGCGGACGAGCAGTTCTTC.

V gene TRBV27 combines with J gene TRBJ1-1; the D gene is possibly TRBD1 (5 bases). Per germline, CDR1 MNHEY and CDR2 SMNVEV (reference sequence). The CDR3 extends over 13 amino acids. V shed 0 bases and J shed 5 bases, with 7 bases lying between them. The CDR3: CASSLSPGTEAFF. The DNA for the CDR3 is TGTGCCAGCAGTTTATCTCCAGGGACTGAAGCTTTCTTT.

CDR3 sequence: CASSIAGHQETQYF. CDR3 sequence (DNA): TGTGCCAGCAGTATAGCGGGCCACCAAGAGACCCAGTACTTC. The V call is TRBV5-4, the J call TRBJ2-5, with 7 bases identical to TRBD2. From germline, CDR1 is SGHNT and CDR2 YYREEE (reference sequence). The CDR3 has 14 residues. With 5 bases clipped from V and 0 bases from J, the junction kept 4 bases outside the gene matches.

The chain employs TRBV9 and TRBJ2-7; D possibly matches TRBD1 or TRBD2 (5 bases each). The V end was cut by 0 bases, the J end by 6 bases, with 16 bases between. CDR3 length equals 15 residues. The V gene's germline CDR1 is SGDLS and CDR2 YYNGEE. The DNA of the CDR3 is TGTGCCAGCAGCGTAGGAGGGGTTCCAACCGGCGAGCAGTACTTC. This codes for CASSVGGVPTGEQYF.

The rearrangement uses TRBV7-9 and TRBJ2-7; 10 bases are shared with TRBD2. Germline V lookup: CDR1 SEHNR, CDR2 FQNEAQ (reference sequence). V gave up 5 bases and J gave up 1 base; unmatched junction bases: 11. The CDR3 spans 17 residues. CDR3 in amino acids: CASSPRLAGPRSYEQYF. The CDR3 DNA reads TGTGCCAGCAGCCCCCGACTAGCGGGTCCAAGATCCTACGAGCAGTACTTC.

The rearrangement uses TRBV13 and TRBJ2-7; TRBD2 matches at 10 bases. Germline lookup yields CDR1 PRHDT and CDR2 FYEKMQ (reference sequence). V trimming: 0 bases; J trimming: 2 bases; junction bases outside the gene matches: 4. There are 16 residues in the CDR3. CDR3 nucleotide sequence: TGTGCCAGCAGCTTAGGAACTAGCGGGAAGGCCTACGAGCAGTACTTC. Translation: CASSLGTSGKAYEQYF.

The chain uses TRBV28 and TRBJ2-7; 7 bases are a match to TRBD2. The CDR3 consists of 13 residues. Germline-derived CDR1 and CDR2 are MDHEN and SYDVKM. V was clipped by 6 bases and J by 2 bases; unmatched bases: 4. CDR3 loop: CASRRLAAYEQYF. As DNA, the CDR3 is TGTGCCAGCAGACGGCTAGCGGCCTACGAGCAGTACTTC.